This T cell receptor beta chain was recovered during a study of T-cell memory formation after mild COVID-19. TCRdb used MiXCR to reprocess the 5' RACE reads, holding one entry per CDR3 protein. The profile covers roughly 100,000 distinct CDR3 sequences, with roughly 12% appearing a single time and around 25% taken by the ten largest. This CDR3 region has 15 residues. Germline V gene sequence: CDR1 DFQATT, CDR2 SNEGSKA (reference sequence). V lost 0 bases, J lost 8 bases, and 8 bases stayed unmatched. Overall study results and limits: That cross-reactive memory joined was suggested by some responding clones appearing in pre-infection memory.

In this sample, this clonotype turned up a few times. What it recognizes is unknown. The sequence was obtained from an adult woman who had mild COVID-19 (a few samples of this study predate the infection). Cell type and time point are not known. The chain links TRBV20-1 to TRBJ1-2, with 11 bases aligning to TRBD1. The sequencing sample was made of PBMCs or a T cell subset sorted from them (not recorded which). CDR3 protein: CSARDQGQGVRGYTF. In nucleotides, the CDR3 is TGCAGTGCTAGAGATCAGGGACAGGGGGTTAGGGGCTACACCTTC.